These 26 T cell receptor beta chains share one sample of origin, sequenced in a study of T cell responses to AZD1222 COVID-19 vaccine. The repertoire was sequenced with immunoSEQ multiplex PCR; TCRdb's copy has only in-frame clones and lacks some. Of approximately 190,000 clones listed, approximately 92% are singletons. The sample was peripheral blood, taken on day 0 of AZD1222 vaccination. All receptors come from an adult in good health.

The chain recombines TRBV19 with TRBJ1-6; no firm D call. Trimming removed 5 bases at V and 7 bases at J, with 15 bases between. The CDR3 loop spans 15 amino acids. Germline V gene lookup returns CDR1 LNHDA and CDR2 SQIVND (reference sequence). This CDR3 is CASSRVASQNSPLHF. The CDR3 bases are TGTGCCAGTAGTCGGGTGGCCAGTCAAAATTCACCCCTCCACTTT.

The V gene is TRBV6-4, the J gene TRBJ2-1; no clear D. The V gene lost 4 bases and the J gene lost 0 bases, with 10 bases spanning the gap. The CDR3 covers 15 residues. Germline CDR1 MRHNA, CDR2 SNTAGT. In nucleotides, the CDR3 is TGTGCCAGCAGTGTTCAGGCGAGCTCCTACAATGAGCAGTTCTTC. It encodes CASSVQASSYNEQFF.

The chain couples TRBV28 to TRBJ1-1; D not certain. CDR1 is MDHEN, CDR2 SYDVKM, per germline. The CDR3 has 15 amino acids. V was clipped by 6 bases and J by 1 base, with 15 bases between them. The CDR3: CASSRFDTANTEAFF. CDR3 sequence (DNA): TGTGCCAGCAGCAGGTTCGACACCGCGAACACTGAAGCTTTCTTT.

The chain recombines TRBV7-2 with TRBJ2-7; D is possibly TRBD1 (6 bases). Germline lookup yields CDR1 SGHTA and CDR2 FQGNSA. Trimming took 4 bases from V and 6 from J, leaving 10 bases between them. The CDR3 length is 12 residues. The CDR3 loop reads CASSYGTSEQYF. CDR3 nucleotides: TGTGCCAGCAGCTACGGGACAAGCGAGCAGTACTTC.

This rearrangement joins TRBV7-9 to TRBJ1-4; 7 bases match TRBD1. V shed 1 base and J 8 bases; nucleotides not matched to a gene: 10. Germline V lookup: CDR1 SEHNR, CDR2 FQNEAQ (reference sequence). CDR3 length: 16 amino acids. In nucleotides, the CDR3 is TGTGCCAGCAGCTTAGAACTTACAGGGGAAAGGGAAAAACTGTTTTTT. Its translation is CASSLELTGEREKLFF.

The rearrangement joins TRBV7-5 to TRBJ1-1. TRBV7-5 is a recognized pseudogene. The length of the CDR3 is 15 residues. CDR3 loop: CARSPGDNRNTEAFF. The CDR3 coding sequence is TGTGCCAGAAGCCCGGGGGACAACAGGAACACTGAAGCTTTCTTT.

The chain combines TRBV5-1 with TRBJ2-3; 9 nucleotides agree with TRBD2. The CDR3 extends over 17 amino acids. Per germline, CDR1 SGHRS and CDR2 YFSETQ. The junction had 14 bases not matched to a gene; V was cut back by 6 bases and J by 3 bases. CDR3 residues: CASNTGGLAGTTDTQYF. The CDR3 DNA reads TGCGCCAGCAACACCGGGGGGCTAGCGGGGACGACAGATACGCAGTATTTT.

This CDR3 reads CASSDQAGQRLGNTIYF. Here the CDR3 DNA reads TGTGCCAGCAGCGACCAGGCAGGACAGAGGCTTGGAAACACCATATATTTT. This chain joins TRBV9 and TRBJ1-3; a weak D match, TRBD1 (6 bases). CDR3 length: 17 amino acids. The V end lost 3 bases, the J end lost 3 bases, and 19 bases lay between the germline ends. Germline lookup yields CDR1 SGDLS and CDR2 YYNGEE.

This chain's CDR3 is CASSSKKTGNQETQYF. The CDR3, as DNA: TGTGCCAGCAGCTCAAAGAAGACAGGAAACCAAGAGACCCAGTACTTC. The J gene is TRBJ2-5, the V gene TRBV5-4, with D maybe TRBD1 (6 bases). V was clipped by 3 bases and J by 0 bases, with 15 bases between them. The CDR3 loop spans 16 amino acids. CDR1 and CDR2 (germline): SGHNT, YYREEE (reference sequence).

This rearrangement joins TRBV10-3 to TRBJ2-3; TRBD2 matches 8 bases. V was clipped by 6 bases and J by 6 bases; unmatched bases: 17. From germline, CDR1 is ENHRY and CDR2 SYGVKD. This CDR3 has 17 residues. DNA for the CDR3: TGTGCCATCAGCCTAAAGGGAAGCGGGGGAATCATGGATACGCAGTATTTT. It translates to CAISLKGSGGIMDTQYF.

This chain connects TRBV29-1 to TRBJ1-2, with D hard to call. V was trimmed by 6 bases and J by 1 base, leaving 12 bases between them. This CDR3 has 13 residues. Germline V gives CDR1 SQVTM, CDR2 ANQGSEA. CDR3 DNA: TGCAGCGTCGACCTGGTGGTTAACTATGGCTACACCTTC. This codes for CSVDLVVNYGYTF.

The CDR3 DNA is TGTGCCAGCAGCGTAGATCAGTCCCCCCCCCTCCACTTT. It yields the protein CASSVDQSPPLHF. The chain combines TRBV9 with TRBJ1-6; D gene ambiguous. The V gene lost 0 bases and the J gene lost 13 bases, with 11 bases spanning the gap. In germline, CDR1 is SGDLS, CDR2 YYNGEE. This CDR3 is 13 amino acids long.

V and J are TRBV11-1 and TRBJ2-5, with 7 bases that match TRBD2. The CDR3 has 14 residues. The trim removed 7 bases at V and 2 bases at J, leaving 7 bases unmatched. Germline values: CDR1 SGHAT, CDR2 FQDESV (reference sequence). CDR3 sequence: CASTRAGTQETQYF. The DNA of the CDR3 is TGTGCCAGCACCCGAGCGGGGACTCAAGAGACCCAGTACTTC.

V gene TRBV10-3 combines with J gene TRBJ2-7; TRBD1 aligns across 8 bases. Germline V gives CDR1 ENHRY, CDR2 SYGVKD. This CDR3 region has 15 residues. V dropped 6 bases and J dropped 5; count of bases not matched to a gene: 12. DNA for the CDR3: TGTGCCATCAGCGCAGGGACAGGAGTTATCGACGAGCAGTACTTC. Its translation: CAISAGTGVIDEQYF.

The chain links TRBV29-1 to TRBJ2-1, with 10 bases that match TRBD2. The trim removed 8 bases at V and 5 bases at J, leaving 3 bases unmatched. Germline lookup yields CDR1 SQVTM and CDR2 ANQGSEA. The CDR3 length is 12 residues. CDR3 sequence (DNA): TGCAGCAGCGGGGGGGGTGACAATGAGCAGTTCTTC. It yields the protein CSSGGGDNEQFF.

The V and J genes are TRBV30 and TRBJ1-4; tentative D call: TRBD1 (6 bases). The CDR3 is 16 residues long. From germline, CDR1 is GTSNPN and CDR2 SVGIG (reference sequence). Trimming took off 2 bases at V and 0 bases at J, with 13 bases between the two ends. The CDR3 nucleotides read TGTGCCTGGAGTAGGGGGAGGCACTCAACTAATGAAAAACTGTTTTTT. Translation: CAWSRGRHSTNEKLFF.

This chain links TRBV7-2 with TRBJ2-3, with 8 positions matching TRBD1. In germline, CDR1 is SGHTA, CDR2 FQGNSA. V dropped 4 bases and J dropped 0; count of bases not matched to a gene: 9. The CDR3 is made up of 17 amino acids. The CDR3, as DNA: TGTGCCAGCAGCTCCCCTTGGGACAGGAGAAGCACAGATACGCAGTATTTT. Encoded protein: CASSSPWDRRSTDTQYF.

This clone occurred a few times. The V call is TRBV19, the J call TRBJ2-7, with D possibly matching TRBD1 (6 bases). Germline V gene data show CDR1 as LNHDA and CDR2 as SQIVND (reference sequence). The CDR3 spans 15 residues. Trimming pared 6 bases from V and 4 bases from J, leaving 19 bases between. In DNA form, the CDR3 reads TGTGCCAGTAGGGATCGACAGGTGGGGATTTACGAGCAGTACTTC. Protein: CASRDRQVGIYEQYF. Full variable domain (missing parts from reference TRBV19 and TRBJ2-7): DGGITQSPKYLFRKEGQNVTLSCEQNLNHDAMYWYRQDPGQGLRLIYYSQIVNDFQKGDIAEGYSVSREKKESFPLTVTSAQKNPTAFYLCASRDRQVGIYEQYFGPGTRLTVT.

The genes are TRBV6-6 and TRBJ1-1; D gene ambiguous. Trimming removed 4 bases from V and 4 bases from J, with 13 bases in between. The CDR3 is 14 residues long. Per the germline V gene, CDR1 is MNHNY and CDR2 is SVGAGI (reference sequence). The CDR3 sequence: CASSSDSSGTEAFF. In DNA form, the CDR3 reads TGTGCCAGCAGTTCGGACTCCTCGGGCACTGAAGCTTTCTTT.

The rearrangement uses TRBV9 and TRBJ2-6; D is unclear. This CDR3 spans 20 amino acids. Trimming removed 1 base from V and 3 bases from J, with 23 bases in between. Germline V gene data show CDR1 as SGDLS and CDR2 as YYNGEE. CDR3 nucleotide sequence: TGTGCCAGCAGCGTACCTCTGAAAGACCGAGGTTTAAGTGGGGCCAACGTCCTGACTTTC. Its translation is CASSVPLKDRGLSGANVLTF. Full variable domain (rest looked up from reference TRBV9 and TRBJ2-6): DSGVTQTPKHLITATGQRVTLRCSPRSGDLSVYWYQQSLDQGLQFLIQYYNGEERAKGNILERFSAQQFPDLHSELNLSSLELGDSALYFCASSVPLKDRGLSGANVLTFGAGSRLTVL.

With respect to this clone: This sample also contains other DNA sequences that code for the same CDR3. The chain couples TRBV6-2 or TRBV6-3 to TRBJ2-5; D unresolved. This CDR3 is 11 amino acids long. V lost 2 bases to trimming and J lost 5 bases, with 3 bases between them. Germline loops: CDR1 MNHEY, CDR2 SVGEGT. The CDR3 loop reads CASSYGETQYF. CDR3 coding DNA: TGTGCCAGCAGTTACGGGGAGACCCAGTACTTC.

The chain joins TRBV28 to TRBJ1-3; no clear D. The germline CDR1 and CDR2 sequences are MDHEN and SYDVKM. This CDR3 region has 15 residues. Trimming took off 3 bases at V and 0 bases at J, with 9 bases between the two ends. The CDR3, as DNA: TGTGCCAGCAGTTTGGGCAGCTCCTCTGGAAACACCATATATTTT. This codes for CASSLGSSSGNTIYF.

The chain employs TRBV11-2 and TRBJ2-3; no reliable D call. Germline V gene lookup returns CDR1 SGHAT and CDR2 FQNNGV. V gave up 6 bases and J gave up 4 bases, with 11 bases separating them. The CDR3 covers 13 residues. CDR3: CASSLIRADTQYF. The CDR3 coding sequence is TGTGCCAGCAGTCTTATCCGCGCAGATACGCAGTATTTT.

The chain carries TRBV3-1 (or the pseudogene TRBV3-2) and TRBJ2-1; 8 bases fit TRBD2. This CDR3 has 13 residues. J gave up 3 bases and V 7 bases, and 2 bases lay outside the gene matches. Germline-derived CDR1 and CDR2 are LGHDT and YNNKEL (reference sequence). The CDR3 DNA reads TGTGCCAGCACTCGGGGGGGCTACAATGAGCAGTTCTTC. Amino acid sequence: CASTRGGYNEQFF.

The chain combines TRBV9 with TRBJ1-4, with 9 nucleotides matching TRBD1. Germline loops: CDR1 SGDLS, CDR2 YYNGEE. This CDR3 is 15 amino acids long. The V segment lost 4 bases and the J segment 7 bases; nucleotides outside the gene matches: 8. CDR3 sequence reads: CASSIQGARGEKLFF. In nucleotides, the CDR3 is TGTGCCAGCAGCATACAGGGGGCGCGTGGTGAAAAACTGTTTTTT. The full variable domain, its missing parts supplied by reference TRBV9 and TRBJ1-4, is DSGVTQTPKHLITATGQRVTLRCSPRSGDLSVYWYQQSLDQGLQFLIQYYNGEERAKGNILERFSAQQFPDLHSELNLSSLELGDSALYFCASSIQGARGEKLFFGSGTQLSVL.

The count of this clone is one. V is TRBV5-6 and J is TRBJ2-7, with a weak D call TRBD1 (5 bases). Germline V gene lookup returns CDR1 SGHDT and CDR2 YYEEEE. CDR3 length: 13 amino acids. The V end lost 4 bases, the J end lost 2 bases, and 10 bases lay between the germline ends. The chain's CDR3 is CASSTRATYEQYF. The CDR3 DNA reads as TGTGCCAGCAGCACCAGGGCCACCTACGAGCAGTACTTC.